These 9 T cell receptor beta chains were sequenced from one sample in a study of shared clonotypes between healthy human individuals (dated by TCRdb to between 2020 and 2021). The method behind the library was the immunoSEQ multiplex PCR assay. In its TCRdb copy, this immuneACCESS table keeps in-frame sequences only and misses some clones. Where compared with another copy, unresolved V genes explain less than half of these, and the others have no known cause. This sample lists some 490,000 clones; about 85% were detected once. The ten largest clonotypes hold approximately 12% of the sample. The sequenced material came from PBMCs. The receptors derive from a woman in her thirties or forties in good health. Some clones in this sample may be carry-over from other donors' samples.

About this clone: With only one base between it and a far larger clone, this is likely a read error. V and J are TRBV25-1 and TRBJ2-5; 7 nucleotides line up with TRBD1. The J call may be wrong; the DNA end is better matched by TRBJ2-7. Germline CDR1 and CDR2: MGHDK and SYGVNS. This CDR3 spans 12 amino acids. The CDR3, as DNA: TGTGCCAGCGTGACAGGGACCTACGAGCAGTACTTC. This codes for CASVTGTYEQYF.

The V gene is TRBV11-2, the J gene TRBJ2-1; 9 bases match TRBD1. With V trimmed by 1 base and J by 8 bases, 6 bases remained unmatched. This CDR3 region has 15 residues. Germline V gene lookup returns CDR1 SGHAT and CDR2 FQNNGV. CDR3 sequence: CASSLVGTGSDEQFF. CDR3 in DNA: TGTGCCAGCAGCTTAGTGGGGACAGGGTCCGATGAGCAGTTCTTC.

This clone showed up just a few times. The chain combines TRBV6-5 with TRBJ1-2; no reliable D call. Trimming cost V 9 bases and J 0 bases, with 11 bases left between them. The germline gives CDR1 MNHEY, CDR2 SVGAGI. This CDR3 has 13 residues. DNA of the CDR3: TGTGCCAGTGCGATGGCTACTAACTATGGCTACACCTTC. Translated: CASAMATNYGYTF.

Details on this clone: This sequence is one base from a far larger clone and is likely a read error. The chain joins TRBV10-3 to TRBJ1-3, with 8 positions matching TRBD1. With V trimmed by 0 bases and J by 8 bases, 9 bases remained unmatched. This CDR3 has 16 residues. The germline V gene has CDR1 ENHRY and CDR2 SYGVKD. CDR3 loop: CAISESTGVVVDTIYF. CDR3 nucleotides: TGTGCCATCAGTGAGTCGACAGGGGTGGTCGTGGACACCATATATTTT.

In its sample, this clone was seen a few times. In the same sample, other DNA sequences code for this CDR3. V is TRBV4-3 and J is TRBJ1-2; D call uncertain. Per the germline V gene, CDR1 is LGHNA and CDR2 is YSLEER. V lost 3 bases and J 1 base, leaving 9 bases between the germline ends. CDR3 size: 14 residues. The CDR3 here is CASSQDPLNYGYTF. The CDR3 region has the DNA TGCGCCAGCAGCCAGGACCCTCTTAACTATGGCTACACCTTC.

CDR3 region: CASSASDREGRNTIYF. CDR3 nucleotide sequence: TGTGCCAGCAGTGCTTCGGACAGGGAAGGGAGAAACACCATATATTTT. The gene calls are TRBV6-1 and TRBJ1-3; 8 bases align to TRBD1. V lost 4 bases, J lost 5 bases, and 10 bases stayed unmatched. The length of the CDR3 is 16 residues. Germline V gene lookup returns CDR1 MNHNS and CDR2 SASEGT.

This rearrangement joins TRBV27 to TRBJ1-1; D gene ambiguous. The CDR3 has 13 amino acids. V lost 3 bases to trimming and J lost 8 bases, with 13 bases between them. Germline V gene data show CDR1 as MNHEY and CDR2 as SMNVEV (reference sequence). DNA for the CDR3: TGTGCCAGCAGTTTTTCGAGACTACACGAAGCTTTCTTT. As protein: CASSFSRLHEAFF.

The rearrangement links TRBV5-1 to TRBJ2-1; 14 bases agree with TRBD2. V lost 0 bases to trimming and J lost 8 bases; unmatched junction nucleotides: 1. Germline V CDR1 and CDR2: SGHRS, YFSETQ. The CDR3 length is 15 residues. In nucleotides, the CDR3 is TGCGCCAGCAGCTTGGCGACTAGCGGGAGGGATGAGCAGTTCTTC. The encoded protein is CASSLATSGRDEQFF.

This chain connects TRBV7-9 to TRBJ1-1, with a weak D call TRBD1 (6 bases). This CDR3 comprises 14 residues. Trimming left V 4 bases short and J 4 bases short, with 13 bases between. Germline V CDR1 and CDR2: SEHNR, FQNEAQ (reference sequence). CDR3 in amino acids: CASSSEIGGTEAFF. DNA for the CDR3: TGTGCCAGCAGCTCTGAGATAGGGGGCACTGAAGCTTTCTTT.